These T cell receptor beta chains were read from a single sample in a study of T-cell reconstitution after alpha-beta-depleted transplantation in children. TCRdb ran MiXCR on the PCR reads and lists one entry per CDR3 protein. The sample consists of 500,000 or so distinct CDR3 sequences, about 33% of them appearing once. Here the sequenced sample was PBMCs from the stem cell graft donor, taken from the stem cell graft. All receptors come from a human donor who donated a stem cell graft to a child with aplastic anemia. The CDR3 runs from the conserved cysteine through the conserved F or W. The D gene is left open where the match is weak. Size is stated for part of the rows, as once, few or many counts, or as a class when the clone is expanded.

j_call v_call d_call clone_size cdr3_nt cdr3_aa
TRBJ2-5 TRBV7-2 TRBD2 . TGTGCCAGCAGCCTACGTGTTGGAGCGGGAGGACAAGAGACCCAGTACTTC CASSLRVGAGGQETQYF
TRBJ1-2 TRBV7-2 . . TGTGCCAGCAGCTTAGCGCCAGAGAACTATGGCTACACCTTC CASSLAPENYGYTF
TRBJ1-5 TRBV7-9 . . TGTGCCAGCAGCTTAGGGACAGAGACCAATCAGCCCCAGCATTTT CASSLGTETNQPQHF
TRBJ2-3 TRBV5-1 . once TGCGCCAGCAGCTTGTACCAGGGGACAGATACGCAGTATTTT CASSLYQGTDTQYF
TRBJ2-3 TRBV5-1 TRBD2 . TGCGCCAGCAGCGGTACCGTACTAGCGGATACAGATACGCAGTATTTT CASSGTVLADTDTQYF
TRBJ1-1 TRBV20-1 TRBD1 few TGCAGTGCTACTACAGGGGGCGCAGCTAACACTGAAGCTTTCTTT CSATTGGAANTEAFF
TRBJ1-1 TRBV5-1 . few TGCGCCAGCAGCTTGGCCGAGGGGTGGGCAACTGAAGCTTTCTTT CASSLAEGWATEAFF
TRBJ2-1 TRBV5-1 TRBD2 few TGCGCCAGCAGCCTCGGGACTAGCGGACTGACGAATGAGCAGTTCTTC CASSLGTSGLTNEQFF
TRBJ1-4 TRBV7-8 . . TGTGCCAGCAGCTTAGGATCGCCGGGAGGGAGGGAAAAACTGTTTTTT CASSLGSPGGREKLFF
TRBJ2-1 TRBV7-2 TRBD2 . TGTGCCAGCAGCTTAGGCGGTAGCGGGGCTTACAATGAGCAGTTCTTC CASSLGGSGAYNEQFF
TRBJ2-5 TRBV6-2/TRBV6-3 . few TGTGCCAGCAGTTACTCACATCAGGATTTGGAGACCCAGTACTTC CASSYSHQDLETQYF
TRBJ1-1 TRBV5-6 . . TGTGCCAGCAGCTTCAGTCGGGCGACTGAAGCTTTCTTT CASSFSRATEAFF
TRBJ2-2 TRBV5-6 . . TGTGCCAGCAGCAGAATGTTGACCGGGGAGCTGTTTTTT CASSRMLTGELFF
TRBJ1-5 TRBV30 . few TGTGCCTGGAGTGTGTCGGACAATCAGCCCCAGCATTTT CAWSVSDNQPQHF
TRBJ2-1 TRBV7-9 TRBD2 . TGTGCCAGCAGCTTGGAGCGGGAGTTATATAATGAGCAGTTCTTC CASSLERELYNEQFF
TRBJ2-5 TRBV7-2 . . TGTGCCAGCAGCAACAAAGGAGTTAGCCAAGAGACCCAGTACTTC CASSNKGVSQETQYF
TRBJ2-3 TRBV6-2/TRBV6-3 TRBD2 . TGTGCCAGCAGTTCCCTCCCCTCGACTAGCGGGAAGACAGATACGCAGTATTTT CASSSLPSTSGKTDTQYF
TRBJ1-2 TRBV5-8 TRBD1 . TGTGCCAGCAGCCGGGACAGACTCTATGGCTACACCTTC CASSRDRLYGYTF
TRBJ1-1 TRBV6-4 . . TGTGCCAGCAGTTACGCAGTGAACACTGAAGCTTTCTTT CASSYAVNTEAFF
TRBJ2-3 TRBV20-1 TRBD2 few TGCAGTGCTTCATACGGGACTAGCAGCACAGATACGCAGTATTTT CSASYGTSSTDTQYF
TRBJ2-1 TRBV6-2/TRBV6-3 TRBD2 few TGTGCCAGCAGTCTATCGGGACTAGCGGGAGTAAATGAGCAGTTCTTC CASSLSGLAGVNEQFF
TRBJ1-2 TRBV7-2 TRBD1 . TGTGCCAGCAGCTTAGAATGGGCAGGGGGCGCGACGTACTACACCTTC CASSLEWAGGATYYTF
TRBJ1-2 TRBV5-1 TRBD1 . TGCGCCAGCAGCTTGGAAGGAGACAGGGTGGAAGGCTACACCTTC CASSLEGDRVEGYTF
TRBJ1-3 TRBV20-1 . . TGCAGTGCTAGAGATCCGAGGGGTGCTGGAAACACCATATATTTT CSARDPRGAGNTIYF
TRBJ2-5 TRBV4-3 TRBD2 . TGCGCCAGCAGCCAAGATCTTGCGGGGGGCCGGACCCAGTACTTC CASSQDLAGGRTQYF
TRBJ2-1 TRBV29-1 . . TGCAGCGTTTTGGGGGTTGTGGGATCGCGTGGGCAGTTCTTC CSVLGVVGSRGQFF
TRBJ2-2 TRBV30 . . TGTGCCTGGAGTACCGGGCCCGGGGAGCTGTTTTTT CAWSTGPGELFF
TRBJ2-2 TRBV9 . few TGTGCCAGCAGCGCTGCCGGGACTTCCTACACCGGGGAGCTGTTTTTT CASSAAGTSYTGELFF
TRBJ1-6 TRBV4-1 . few TGCGCCAGCAGCCACCCCGGGGGCTATAATTCACCCCTCCACTTT CASSHPGGYNSPLHF
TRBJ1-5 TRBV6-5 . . TGTGCCAGCAGTTACTCGATCACTGGCAATCAGCCCCAGCATTTT CASSYSITGNQPQHF
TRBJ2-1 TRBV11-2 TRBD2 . TGTGCCAGCAGCTTAACAAGTTCGGGAGGTCCACCCGCTAAGGAGCAGTTCTTC CASSLTSSGGPPAKEQFF
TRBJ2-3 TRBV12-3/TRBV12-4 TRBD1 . TGTGCCAGCAATTCGGGACAGGAGATCACAGATACGCAGTATTTT CASNSGQEITDTQYF
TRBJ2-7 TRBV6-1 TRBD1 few TGTGCCAGCAGCCGATCCGGGACAGGGACCTCCTACGAGCAGTACTTC CASSRSGTGTSYEQYF
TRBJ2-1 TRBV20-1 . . TGCAGTGCTCCTGATCTTAGCTCCTACAATGAGCAGTTCTTC CSAPDLSSYNEQFF
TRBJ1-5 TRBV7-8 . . TGTGCCAGCAGCCCCCGGGAAGGGGTAAATCAGCCCCAGCATTTT CASSPREGVNQPQHF
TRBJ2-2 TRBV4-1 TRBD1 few TGCGCCAGCAGCCACCCGGGACAGTCAATCACCGGGGAGCTGTTTTTT CASSHPGQSITGELFF
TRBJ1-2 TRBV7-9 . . TGTGCCAGCAGCATAGGGACGGAGGAGAATGGCTACACCTTC CASSIGTEENGYTF
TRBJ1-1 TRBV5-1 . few TGCGCCAGCAGCTTGTATGGGACAAACACTGAAGCTTTCTTT CASSLYGTNTEAFF
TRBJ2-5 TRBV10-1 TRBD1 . TGCGCCAGCAGTGAGTGGTATGGGACAGGCCAAGAGACCCAGTACTTC CASSEWYGTGQETQYF
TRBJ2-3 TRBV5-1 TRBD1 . TGCGCCAGCAGCTTCCTGACAGGGAGCACAGATACGCAGTATTTT CASSFLTGSTDTQYF
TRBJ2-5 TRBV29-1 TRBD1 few TGCAGCGCCGGGACAGGGAATAGCGGAGAGACCCAGTACTTC CSAGTGNSGETQYF
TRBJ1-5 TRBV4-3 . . TGCGCCAGCAGCCAAGATCGACTGCATCAGCCCCAGCATTTT CASSQDRLHQPQHF
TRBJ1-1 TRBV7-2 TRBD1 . TGTGCCAGCAGCCCTCAACAGGGGTTAGGCACTGAAGCTTTCTTT CASSPQQGLGTEAFF
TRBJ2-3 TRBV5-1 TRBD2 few TGCGCCAGCAGCGGTGGGTTAGCGGGATCCCTCACAGATACGCAGTATTTT CASSGGLAGSLTDTQYF
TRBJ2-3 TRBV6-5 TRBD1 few TGTGCCAGCAGTTACTCCCCCGGGACAGGGCCCACAGATACGCAGTATTTT CASSYSPGTGPTDTQYF
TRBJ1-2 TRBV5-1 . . TGCGCCAGCAACCCCTTAGACGGGACTAACTATGGCTACACCTTC CASNPLDGTNYGYTF
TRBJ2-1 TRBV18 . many TGTGCCAGCTCACCAAGGACTCACAGGGTCGGTGAGCAGTTCTTC CASSPRTHRVGEQFF
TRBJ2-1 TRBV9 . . TGTGCCAGCAGCGTAGCCCACATAACCACGGGGGAGAATGAGCAGTTCTTC CASSVAHITTGENEQFF
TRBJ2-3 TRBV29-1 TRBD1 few TGCAGCGTGAGGGACAGGGGGAGCACAGATACGCAGTATTTT CSVRDRGSTDTQYF
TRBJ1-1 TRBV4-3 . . TGCGCCAGCAGCCAAGGACTGGCGAACACTGAAGCTTTCTTT CASSQGLANTEAFF
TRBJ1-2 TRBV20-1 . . TGCAGTGCTAGAGAGGGCTATGGCTACACCTTC CSAREGYGYTF
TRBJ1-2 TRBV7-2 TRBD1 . TGTGCCAGCAGCTCCTATCCCGGGACAGGCAGCGAAGGCTACACCTTC CASSSYPGTGSEGYTF
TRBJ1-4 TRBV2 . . TGTGCCAGCAGTGAGCCAGGGGCTTTAAGTGAAAAACTGTTTTTT CASSEPGALSEKLFF
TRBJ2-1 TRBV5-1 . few TGCGCCAGCAGCTTGGTACAGGGCACCTACAATGAGCAGTTCTTC CASSLVQGTYNEQFF
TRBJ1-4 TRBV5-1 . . TGCGCCAGCAATATGGGTGGAGGGGCCTCTGAAAAACTGTTTTTT CASNMGGGASEKLFF
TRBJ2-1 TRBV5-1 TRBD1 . TGCGCCAGCAGCCCGCTACAGGGGGCGGCCAATGAGCAGTTCTTC CASSPLQGAANEQFF
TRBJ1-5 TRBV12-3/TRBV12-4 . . TGTGCCAGCAGGATCTCCGGGACGGTGGGCAATCAGCCCCAGCATTTT CASRISGTVGNQPQHF
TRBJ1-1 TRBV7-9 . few TGTGCCAGCAGCTACCCTGAGGGACCGTCGAACACTGAAGCTTTCTTT CASSYPEGPSNTEAFF
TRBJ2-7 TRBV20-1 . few TGCAGTGCTAATGTGGAGGGACTCTCCTACGAGCAGTACTTC CSANVEGLSYEQYF